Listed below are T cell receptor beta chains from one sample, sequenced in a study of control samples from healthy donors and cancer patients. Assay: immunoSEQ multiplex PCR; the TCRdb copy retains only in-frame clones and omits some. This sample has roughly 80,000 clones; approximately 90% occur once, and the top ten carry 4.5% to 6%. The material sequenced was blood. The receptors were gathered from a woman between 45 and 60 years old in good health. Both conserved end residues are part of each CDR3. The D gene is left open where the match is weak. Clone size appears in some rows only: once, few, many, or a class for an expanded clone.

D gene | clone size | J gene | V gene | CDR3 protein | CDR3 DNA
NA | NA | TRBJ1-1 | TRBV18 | CASSRDRNTEAFF | TGTGCCAGCTCAAGGGACCGGAACACTGAAGCTTTCTTT
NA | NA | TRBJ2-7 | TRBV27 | CASADAYEQYF | TGTGCCAGCGCGGATGCCTACGAGCAGTACTTC
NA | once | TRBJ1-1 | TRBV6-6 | CASSPPGALGGTEAFF | TGTGCCAGCAGTCCTCCGGGGGCGCTTGGGGGAACTGAAGCTTTCTTT
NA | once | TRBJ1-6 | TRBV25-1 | CASSEGNRINSPLHF | TGTGCCAGCAGTGAAGGTAACAGGATAAATTCACCCCTCCACTTT
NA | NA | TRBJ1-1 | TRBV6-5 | CASSQDGKVGTEAFF | TGTGCCAGCAGTCAGGACGGCAAAGTGGGAACTGAAGCTTTCTTT
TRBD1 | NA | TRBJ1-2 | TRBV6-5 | CASNESGNRGGYTF | TGTGCCAGCAACGAGTCAGGGAACAGGGGTGGCTACACCTTC
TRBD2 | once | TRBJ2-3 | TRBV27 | CASSGLAGGNTQYF | TGTGCCAGCAGCGGACTAGCGGGGGGAAATACGCAGTATTTT
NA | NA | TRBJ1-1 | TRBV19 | CASVRVGNTEAFF | TGTGCCAGTGTACGGGTGGGGAACACTGAAGCTTTCTTT
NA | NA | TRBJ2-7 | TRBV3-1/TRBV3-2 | CASSQDPAGIGEQYF | TGTGCCAGCAGCCAAGATCCGGCAGGGATTGGCGAGCAGTACTTC
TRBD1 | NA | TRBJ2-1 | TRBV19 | CASSRQGRNEQFF | TGTGCCAGTAGTAGACAGGGGAGAAATGAGCAGTTCTTC
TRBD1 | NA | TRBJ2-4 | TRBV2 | CARGTGGYQGDIQYF | TGTGCCAGAGGGACAGGGGGTTACCAGGGGGACATTCAGTACTTC
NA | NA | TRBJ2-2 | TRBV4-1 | CASKYSGNTGELFF | TGCGCTAGCAAGTACTCGGGGAACACCGGGGAGCTGTTTTTT
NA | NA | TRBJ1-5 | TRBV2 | CASSEEGWALGQPQHF | TGTGCCAGCAGTGAAGAGGGGTGGGCCCTCGGTCAGCCCCAGCATTTT
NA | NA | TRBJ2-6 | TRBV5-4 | CASSLRATIGANVLTF | TGTGCCAGCAGCTTGCGAGCGACTATCGGGGCCAACGTCCTGACTTTC
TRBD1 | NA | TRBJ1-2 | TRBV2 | CASSVQGRYGYTF | TGTGCCAGCAGTGTACAGGGGCGTTATGGCTACACCTTC
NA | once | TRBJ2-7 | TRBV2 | CASSELQGRAYEQYF | TGTGCCAGCAGTGAGCTACAGGGGAGGGCCTACGAGCAGTACTTC
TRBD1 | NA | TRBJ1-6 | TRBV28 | CASSLSPTGVRSPLHF | TGTGCCAGCAGTTTATCCCCTACAGGGGTCCGATCACCCCTCCACTTT
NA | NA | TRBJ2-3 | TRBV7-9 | CASGEQGNAPTDTQYF | TGTGCCAGCGGAGAACAGGGAAATGCCCCCACAGATACGCAGTATTTT
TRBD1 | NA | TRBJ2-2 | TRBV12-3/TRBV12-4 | CASSGQVGGELFF | TGTGCCAGCAGCGGACAGGTTGGCGGGGAGCTGTTTTTT
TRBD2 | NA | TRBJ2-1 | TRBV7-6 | CASVSGTSGYNEQFF | TGTGCCAGCGTTTCTGGGACTAGCGGATACAATGAGCAGTTCTTC
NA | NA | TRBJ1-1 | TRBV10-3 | CAIIEVGEAFF | TGTGCCATCATAGAGGTCGGTGAAGCTTTCTTT
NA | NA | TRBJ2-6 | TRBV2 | CASSEVRASGANVLTF | TGTGCCAGCAGTGAAGTTAGGGCCTCTGGGGCCAACGTCCTGACTTTC
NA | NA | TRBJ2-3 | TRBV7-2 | CASTPRRSGADTQYF | TGTGCCAGCACCCCACGCCGGTCAGGGGCAGATACGCAGTATTTT
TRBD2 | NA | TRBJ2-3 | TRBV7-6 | CASSLLLAGEADTQYF | TGTGCCAGCAGCTTATTATTAGCGGGGGAAGCAGATACGCAGTATTTT
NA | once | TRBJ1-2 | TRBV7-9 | CASQKANYGYTF | TGTGCCAGCCAGAAGGCCAACTATGGCTACACCTTC
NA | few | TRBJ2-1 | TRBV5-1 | CASSQEATVLVDSEQFF | TGCGCCAGCAGCCAGGAGGCGACAGTTTTAGTCGATAGTGAGCAGTTCTTC
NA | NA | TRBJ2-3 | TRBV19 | CASSPRRKDTQYF | TGTGCCAGTAGTCCCCGGAGGAAAGATACGCAGTATTTT